This TCR beta chain was identified in a study of response to subunit inactivated influenza vaccine. This clonotype was seen a few times. Its target is not known. TCRdb reanalysed the RT-PCR reads using MiXCR and keeps one entry per CDR3 protein. The sample gives fewer than 400,000 distinct CDR3 sequences, just over 20% of which show up once; 10% to 13% is in the top ten. Germline lookup yields CDR1 MNHNS and CDR2 SASEGT. The length of the CDR3 is 14 residues. Trimming at V came to 5 bases and at J to 0 bases, leaving 3 bases not matched to a gene. The study, taken as a whole, reports: The authors offered the suggestion that each seasonal influenza vaccination recruits few new T cells.

Sample: PBMCs from blood, taken less than 22 months after vaccination. The clonotype was recovered from a man between 45 and 75 years old who received an inactivated influenza vaccine. The rearrangement uses TRBV6-1 and TRBJ1-1; 7 bases line up with TRBD1. The CDR3 DNA follows: TGTGCCAGCAGTATTGACAGGGTGAACACTGAAGCTTTCTTT. As protein: CASSIDRVNTEAFF.